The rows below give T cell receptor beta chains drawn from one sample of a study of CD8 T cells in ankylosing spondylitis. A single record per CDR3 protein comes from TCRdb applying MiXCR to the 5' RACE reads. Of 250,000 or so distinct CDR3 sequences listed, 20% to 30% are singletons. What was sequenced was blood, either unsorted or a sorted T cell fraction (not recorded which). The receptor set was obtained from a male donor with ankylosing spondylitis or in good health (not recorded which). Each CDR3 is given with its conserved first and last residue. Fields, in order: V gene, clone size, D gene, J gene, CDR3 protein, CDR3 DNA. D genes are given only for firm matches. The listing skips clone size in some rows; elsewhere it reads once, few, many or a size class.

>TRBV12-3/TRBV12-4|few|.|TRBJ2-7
CASSRRAGYEQYF
TGTGCCAGCAGTCGCAGGGCCGGATACGAGCAGTACTTC
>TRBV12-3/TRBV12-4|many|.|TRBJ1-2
CASSLMVGVLYGYTF
TGTGCCAGCAGTTTAATGGTCGGGGTTCTCTATGGCTACACCTTC
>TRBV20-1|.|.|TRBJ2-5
CSATPGVGQETQYF
TGCAGTGCGACCCCAGGGGTCGGCCAAGAGACCCAGTACTTC
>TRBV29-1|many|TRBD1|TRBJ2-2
CSVEHRGRTGELFF
TGCAGCGTGGAACACAGGGGGCGCACCGGGGAGCTGTTTTTT
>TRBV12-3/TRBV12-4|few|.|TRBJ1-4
CASTTPTTNEKLFF
TGTGCCAGCACCACCCCCACAACTAATGAAAAACTGTTTTTT
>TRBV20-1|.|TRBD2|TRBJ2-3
CSASPGLVGPSTDTQYF
TGCAGTGCTAGCCCGGGACTAGTCGGCCCTAGCACAGATACGCAGTATTTT
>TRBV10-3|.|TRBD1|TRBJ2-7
CAISVIDRAGEQYF
TGTGCCATCAGTGTAATAGACAGGGCTGGAGAGCAGTACTTC
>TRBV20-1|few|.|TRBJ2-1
CSAGGSSVYNEQFF
TGCAGTGCTGGGGGGTCTAGTGTCTACAATGAGCAGTTCTTC
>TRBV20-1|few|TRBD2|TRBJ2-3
CSVLGLAGAYTDTQYF
TGCAGTGTGCTTGGACTAGCGGGGGCTTACACAGATACGCAGTATTTT
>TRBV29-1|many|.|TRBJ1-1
CSVRKRRDGNTEAFF
TGCAGCGTTCGGAAAAGACGGGACGGAAACACTGAAGCTTTCTTT
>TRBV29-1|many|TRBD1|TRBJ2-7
CSAPPDREYNEQYF
TGCAGCGCGCCGCCGGACAGGGAATATAACGAGCAGTACTTC
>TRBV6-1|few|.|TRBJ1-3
CASSDRGVGNTIYF
TGTGCCAGCAGCGATAGGGGGGTCGGAAACACCATATATTTT
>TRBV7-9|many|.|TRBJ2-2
CASRRDTGELFF
TGTGCCAGCAGGAGGGACACCGGGGAGCTGTTTTTT
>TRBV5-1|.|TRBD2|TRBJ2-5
CASSGGVQETQYF
TGCGCCAGCAGCGGGGGGGTCCAGGAGACCCAGTACTTC
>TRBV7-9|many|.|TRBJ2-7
CASSLYGLYEQYF
TGTGCCAGCAGCTTATATGGCCTCTACGAGCAGTACTTC
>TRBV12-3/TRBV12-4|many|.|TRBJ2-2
CASSLLQGSGELFF
TGTGCCAGCAGTTTACTCCAGGGATCCGGGGAGCTGTTTTTT
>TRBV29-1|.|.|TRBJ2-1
CSPRGREDCNEQFF
TGCAGCCCGCGGGGTAGGGAGGATTGCAATGAGCAGTTCTTC
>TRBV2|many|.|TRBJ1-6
CASSELGGYNSPLHF
TGTGCCAGCAGTGAACTCGGGGGGTATAATTCACCCCTCCACTTT
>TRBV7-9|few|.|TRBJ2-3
CASSRGRDTQYF
TGTGCCAGCAGTCGGGGGCGAGATACGCAGTATTTT
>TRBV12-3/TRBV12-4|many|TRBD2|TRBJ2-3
CASSPGGASTDTQYF
TGTGCCAGCAGCCCCGGGGGGGCTAGCACAGATACGCAGTATTTT
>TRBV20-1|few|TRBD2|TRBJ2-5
CSARTGLAGSGAQYF
TGCAGTGCTAGGACCGGACTAGCGGGCAGCGGGGCCCAGTACTTC
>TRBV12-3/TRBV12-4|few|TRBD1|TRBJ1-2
CASRRTGLDYGYTF
TGTGCCAGCAGGAGGACAGGGCTTGACTATGGCTACACCTTC
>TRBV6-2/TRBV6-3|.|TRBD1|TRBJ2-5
CASTLGQATYQETQYF
TGTGCCAGCACGCTCGGACAGGCGACGTACCAAGAGACCCAGTACTTC
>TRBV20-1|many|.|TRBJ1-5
CSATQYGNQPQHF
TGCAGTGCTACACAGTATGGCAATCAGCCCCAGCATTTT
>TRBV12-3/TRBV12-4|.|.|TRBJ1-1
CASSPTGRAIEAFF
TGTGCCAGCAGTCCTACCGGGCGGGCCATCGAAGCTTTCTTT
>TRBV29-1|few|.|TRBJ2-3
CSVEGRATDTQYF
TGCAGCGTTGAAGGCAGGGCCACAGATACGCAGTATTTT
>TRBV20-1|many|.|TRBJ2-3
CSARVAGPDTQYF
TGCAGTGCTAGAGTCGCGGGGCCAGATACGCAGTATTTT
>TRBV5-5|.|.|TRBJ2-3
CASRPVSADTQYF
TGTGCCAGCAGGCCCGTATCGGCAGATACGCAGTATTTT
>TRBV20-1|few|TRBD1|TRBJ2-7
CSARSRDRVVYEQYF
TGCAGTGCTAGATCCCGGGACAGGGTGGTCTACGAGCAGTACTTC
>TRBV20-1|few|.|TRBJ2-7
CSARDRLYEQYF
TGCAGTGCTAGAGATCGCCTCTACGAGCAGTACTTC
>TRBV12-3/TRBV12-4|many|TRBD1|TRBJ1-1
CASRRTGFATEAFF
TGTGCCAGCAGACGGACAGGGTTCGCCACTGAAGCTTTCTTT
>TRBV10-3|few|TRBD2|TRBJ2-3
CAIRWSGGLDTQYF
TGTGCCATCAGGTGGAGCGGGGGGTTAGATACGCAGTATTTT
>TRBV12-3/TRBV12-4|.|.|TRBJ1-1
CASSWRQTGMNTEAFF
TGTGCCAGCAGTTGGAGACAGACAGGAATGAACACTGAAGCTTTCTTT
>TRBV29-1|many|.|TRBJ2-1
CSVGGTPYNEQFF
TGCAGCGTTGGGGGGACACCATACAATGAGCAGTTCTTC
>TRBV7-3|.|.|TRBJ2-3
CASSLDGGSQYF
TGTGCCAGCAGCTTAGACGGGGGTTCGCAGTATTTT
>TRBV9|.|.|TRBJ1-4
CASSGTATNEKLFF
TGTGCCAGCAGCGGGACGGCAACTAATGAAAAACTGTTTTTT
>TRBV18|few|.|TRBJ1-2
CASSPPGVGYGYTF
TGTGCCAGCTCACCACCGGGGGTCGGCTATGGCTACACCTTC
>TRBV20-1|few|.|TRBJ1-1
CSASWERFTEAFF
TGCAGTGCTAGCTGGGAGCGGTTCACTGAAGCTTTCTTT
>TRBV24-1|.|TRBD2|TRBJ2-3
CATSDQRTSVADTQYF
TGTGCCACCAGTGATCAGCGGACTAGTGTGGCAGATACGCAGTATTTT
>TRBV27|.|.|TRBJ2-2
CASSLSFAGELFF
TGTGCCAGCAGTTTATCGTTTGCCGGGGAGCTGTTTTTT
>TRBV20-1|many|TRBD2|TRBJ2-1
CSARGVTSGDEQFF
TGCAGTGCTAGAGGAGTGACGAGCGGGGATGAGCAGTTCTTC
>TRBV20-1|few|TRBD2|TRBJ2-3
CSARASGGPDTQYF
TGCAGTGCTAGGGCTAGCGGGGGTCCCGATACGCAGTATTTT
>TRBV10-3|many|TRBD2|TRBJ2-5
CAISALAVETQYF
TGTGCCATCAGTGCACTAGCGGTGGAGACCCAGTACTTC